These T cell receptor beta chains were read from a single sample in a study of CD8+CD57+ T cells in acquired aplastic anemia. TCRdb re-called the reads with MiXCR, one entry per CDR3 protein. The sample has approximately 200,000 distinct CDR3 sequences; around 60% are singletons. Sequenced: sorted CD4+, CD8+, or CD8+CD57+ T cells (not recorded which) from PBMCs. The receptors derive from a human donor in good health. The CDR3 runs from the conserved cysteine through the conserved F or W. The D gene is left open where the match is weak. The listing skips clone size in some rows; elsewhere it reads once, few, many or a size class.

d_gene	v_gene	j_gene	abundance	CDR3aa	CDR3nt
TRBD1	TRBV7-3	TRBJ1-1	NA	CASSLTGGNTEAFF	TGTGCCAGCAGCTTGACAGGGGGTAACACTGAAGCTTTCTTT
TRBD1	TRBV7-2	TRBJ1-2	NA	CASSLAGDRPQNGYTF	TGTGCCAGCAGCTTAGCAGGGGACAGGCCGCAGAATGGCTACACCTTC
NA	TRBV7-9	TRBJ1-4	NA	CASSLVGVGLFF	TGTGCCAGCAGCTTAGTGGGGGTAGGACTGTTTTTT
NA	TRBV5-1	TRBJ2-1	NA	CASSLRPTYNEQFF	TGCGCCAGCAGCTTGCGTCCAACTTACAATGAGCAGTTCTTC
TRBD1	TRBV4-1	TRBJ2-3	many	CASSQRDRVKDTQYF	TGCGCCAGCAGCCAACGGGACAGGGTTAAGGATACGCAGTATTTT
NA	TRBV10-2	TRBJ2-7	once	CASSGQVYEQYF	TGCGCCAGCAGTGGACAGGTCTACGAGCAGTACTTC
TRBD2	TRBV24-1	TRBJ2-3	NA	CATSDASGGPTDTQYF	TGTGCCACCAGTGATGCTAGCGGGGGGCCCACAGATACGCAGTATTTT
NA	TRBV7-9	TRBJ2-7	NA	CASSEDSSYEQYF	TGTGCCAGCAGTGAGGACAGCTCCTACGAGCAGTACTTC
NA	TRBV19	TRBJ1-5	many	CASSPGPSEPQHF	TGTGCCAGTAGCCCCGGACCCTCTGAGCCCCAGCATTTT
NA	TRBV2	TRBJ2-2	NA	CASSDPFGELFF	TGTGCCAGCAGTGATCCTTTCGGGGAGCTGTTTTTT
NA	TRBV29-1	TRBJ2-3	NA	CSVVNREPDTQYF	TGCAGCGTTGTTAACAGGGAGCCCGATACGCAGTATTTT
NA	TRBV20-1	TRBJ2-1	many	CSARDLLHETQQFF	TGCAGTGCTAGAGATCTCCTCCATGAAACCCAGCAGTTCTTC
NA	TRBV7-3	TRBJ2-1	NA	CASSWRGGDNEQFF	TGTGCCAGCAGCTGGCGGGGAGGAGACAATGAGCAGTTCTTC
NA	TRBV12-3/TRBV12-4	TRBJ1-4	once	CASSMARAAREKLFF	TGTGCCAGCAGTATGGCCCGGGCGGCCAGGGAAAAACTGTTTTTT
NA	TRBV7-2	TRBJ1-3	NA	CASSIHSGNTIYF	TGTGCCAGCAGCATACACTCTGGAAACACCATATATTTT
NA	TRBV2	TRBJ2-7	few	CASLHLQAHF	TGTGCCAGTCTTCACTTGCAGGCGCACTTC
TRBD2	TRBV13	TRBJ2-7	few	CASSDLAVVGYEQYF	TGTGCTAGCAGCGATCTAGCGGTAGTCGGCTACGAGCAGTACTTC
TRBD1	TRBV7-2	TRBJ1-4	once	CASRWTGVSTNEKLFF	TGTGCCAGCAGGTGGACAGGGGTATCAACTAATGAAAAACTGTTTTTT
TRBD1	TRBV7-8	TRBJ1-2	NA	CASSYHRDRGGHGYTF	TGTGCCAGCAGCTACCACCGGGACAGGGGGGGGCATGGCTACACCTTC
TRBD2	TRBV20-1	TRBJ2-7	NA	CSAPEGGRGYEQYF	TGCAGTGCTCCAGAGGGAGGGAGAGGGTACGAGCAGTACTTC
NA	TRBV2	TRBJ2-3	NA	CASSLQRTDTQYF	TGTGCCAGCAGTCTCCAGCGCACAGATACGCAGTATTTT
NA	TRBV7-9	TRBJ2-3	NA	CASSSRGGKNSTDTQYF	TGTGCCAGCAGCTCAAGGGGCGGGAAAAATAGCACAGATACGCAGTATTTT
NA	TRBV7-9	TRBJ2-7	NA	CASSLRGSSFYEQYF	TGTGCCAGCAGCTTACGGGGGTCCTCCTTCTACGAGCAGTACTTC
NA	TRBV2	TRBJ1-5	NA	CANHGQTIYQPQHF	TGTGCCAACCACGGACAGACAATTTATCAGCCCCAGCATTTT
TRBD1	TRBV7-3	TRBJ2-7	NA	CASSLRTGLPYEQYF	TGTGCCAGCAGCTTAAGGACAGGGCTCCCCTACGAGCAGTACTTC
NA	TRBV5-4	TRBJ1-1	NA	CASSLARENTEAFF	TGTGCCAGCAGCTTGGCCCGGGAGAACACTGAAGCTTTCTTT
NA	TRBV4-2	TRBJ2-2	many	CASSGSGELFF	TGTGCCAGCAGCGGGAGCGGGGAGCTGTTTTTT
TRBD1	TRBV10-3	TRBJ2-3	once	CAISRGPGQGTDTQYF	TGTGCCATCAGCAGAGGGCCGGGACAGGGCACAGATACGCAGTATTTT
NA	TRBV7-3	TRBJ1-1	NA	CASSLSRGYYTEAFF	TGTGCCAGCAGCCTTAGCAGGGGTTACTACACTGAAGCTTTCTTT
NA	TRBV7-9	TRBJ1-1	few	CASSLVAGATEAFF	TGTGCCAGCAGCTTAGTAGCAGGGGCCACCGAAGCTTTCTTT
NA	TRBV20-1	TRBJ1-4	few	CSAMGEVNEKLFF	TGCAGTGCGATGGGGGAGGTTAATGAAAAACTGTTTTTT
TRBD2	TRBV7-8	TRBJ2-1	NA	CASSYGTTNEQFF	TGTGCCAGCAGCTACGGGACTACCAATGAGCAGTTCTTC
NA	TRBV10-1	TRBJ1-3	NA	CASSVLQKSGNTIYF	TGCGCCAGCAGTGTACTACAGAAATCTGGAAACACCATATATTTT
NA	TRBV15	TRBJ2-7	NA	CATSSAGQAYEQYF	TGTGCCACCAGCTCAGCGGGACAGGCCTACGAGCAGTACTTC
NA	TRBV5-5	TRBJ1-1	NA	CASSRGGETEAFF	TGTGCCAGCAGCAGGGGCGGCGAGACTGAAGCTTTCTTT
TRBD1	TRBV9	TRBJ2-7	NA	CASSQRAGQELDEQYF	TGTGCCAGCAGCCAACGCGCGGGACAGGAGCTGGACGAGCAGTACTTC
TRBD1	TRBV20-1	TRBJ2-5	NA	CSATDRPRETQYF	TGCAGTGCCACGGACAGGCCCCGGGAGACCCAGTACTTC
TRBD1	TRBV20-1	TRBJ2-1	many	CSAPQGASYNEQFF	TGCAGTGCTCCACAGGGGGCTTCCTACAATGAGCAGTTCTTC
TRBD1	TRBV2	TRBJ1-5	NA	CASSETGRQHF	TGTGCCAGCAGTGAGACAGGGCGCCAGCATTTT
TRBD2	TRBV12-3/TRBV12-4	TRBJ2-3	few	CASRPGLAGGPPSTDTQYF	TGTGCCAGCAGGCCGGGACTAGCGGGAGGGCCACCGAGCACAGATACGCAGTATTTT
TRBD1	TRBV9	TRBJ1-1	NA	CASSAPTGGRTEAFF	TGTGCCAGCAGCGCCCCGACAGGGGGCAGGACTGAAGCTTTCTTT
NA	TRBV7-9	TRBJ2-2	NA	CASSLTFVTGELFF	TGTGCCAGCAGCTTAACCTTTGTAACCGGGGAGCTGTTTTTT
TRBD2	TRBV12-3/TRBV12-4	TRBJ2-3	many	CASSSLGGEGTDTQYF	TGTGCCAGCAGTTCCTTGGGGGGGGAGGGCACAGATACGCAGTATTTT
NA	TRBV7-9	TRBJ2-3	many	CASSTFMGGTTDTQYF	TGTGCCAGCAGCACTTTCATGGGGGGCACGACAGATACGCAGTATTTT
TRBD1	TRBV29-1	TRBJ2-3	NA	CSVATGTGRTDTQYF	TGCAGCGTTGCCACCGGGACAGGGAGAACAGATACGCAGTATTTT
NA	TRBV7-3	TRBJ1-2	NA	CASSSRTENYGYTF	TGTGCCAGCAGCTCCCGGACGGAAAACTATGGCTACACCTTC
NA	TRBV7-9	TRBJ2-7	NA	CASSLQGRFHEQYF	TGTGCCAGCAGCTTACAGGGCAGGTTTCACGAGCAGTACTTC
NA	TRBV19	TRBJ1-2	NA	CASSILYPTDAGWGYTF	TGTGCCAGTAGTATCCTCTACCCGACGGACGCCGGCTGGGGCTACACCTTC
TRBD2	TRBV7-8	TRBJ2-7	many	CASSSLAGNSYEQYF	TGTGCCAGCAGCTCTCTAGCGGGAAATTCCTACGAGCAGTACTTC
NA	TRBV2	TRBJ2-5	once	CASSNDRYQETQYF	TGTGCCAGCAGTAATGACAGATACCAAGAGACCCAGTACTTC
TRBD1	TRBV7-9	TRBJ2-5	NA	CASSGHRGRKETQYF	TGTGCCAGCAGCGGCCACAGGGGGCGAAAAGAGACCCAGTACTTC
NA	TRBV9	TRBJ1-1	NA	CASSEGMNTEAFF	TGTGCCAGCAGCGAGGGGATGAACACTGAAGCTTTCTTT
TRBD1	TRBV7-9	TRBJ2-5	NA	CASSSTGLETQYF	TGTGCCAGCAGCTCGACAGGGTTGGAGACCCAGTACTTC
NA	TRBV19	TRBJ2-6	NA	CASNMWRSGANVLTF	TGTGCCAGTAACATGTGGAGGTCTGGGGCCAACGTCCTGACTTTC